What follows describes a single T cell receptor (beta chain). What it recognizes is unknown. This record comes from a study of shared clonotypes between healthy human individuals. Study details: Serving as donors were two women and a few men, whose ages spanned 18 to 49.

Study results and limitations: In contrast to clonotypes shared by all four donors, non-shared clonotypes had lower generation probabilities. Researchers found naive subsets generally carried larger estimated richness than memory subsets.

Positively selected for CCR7, the CD45RO-negative cells used as naive CD8 cells excluded terminally differentiated effector memory CD45RA+ cells. This CDR3 has 15 residues. The V gene's germline CDR1 is WNHNN and CDR2 SYGVQD (reference sequence). Trimming stripped 1 base from V and 1 base from J, with 10 bases between. The genomic DNA of each subset was split evenly across several immunoSEQ plates. Some clones are missing from TCRdb's copy, which holds only in-frame ones; the method was immunoSEQ multiplex PCR. This table holds hundreds of thousands of clones, roughly 96% found once. The sequence derives from a woman younger than 45 in good health. Sequenced material: naive CD8+ T cells sorted from blood. The chain employs TRBV10-1 and TRBJ1-1; D might be TRBD1 (5 bases). CDR3 bases: TGCGCCAGCAGTGAGTACGGGGGGTCGAACACTGAAGCTTTCTTT. The encoded protein is CASSEYGGSNTEAFF.